These 28 T cell receptor beta chains share one sample of origin, sequenced in a study of cytomegalovirus exposure and HLA in healthy donors. The data were produced by immunoSEQ multiplex PCR, yet TCRdb's version contains in-frame clones alone and is incomplete. The repertoire holds roughly 59,000 clones, with about 95% as singletons. The sample was PBMCs. The receptors were sampled from a woman between 18 and 30 years old in good health and CMV-seropositive.

The chain joins TRBV19 to TRBJ1-1, with D maybe TRBD1 (5 bases). The CDR3 runs to 14 residues. V lost 7 bases to trimming and J lost 1 base, with 13 bases between them. Germline CDR1 reads LNHDA; CDR2 reads SQIVND (reference sequence). CDR3 nucleotide sequence: TGTGCCAGTACCATGGGGGGTGCGAACACTGAAGCTTTCTTT. Amino acid sequence: CASTMGGANTEAFF.

The chain couples TRBV6-5 to TRBJ1-1; maybe TRBD1 (6 bases). Germline CDR1 MNHEY, CDR2 SVGAGI. This CDR3 region has 14 residues. The germline V and J ends were trimmed by 5 bases and 6 bases, with 16 bases remaining between them. The CDR3 sequence: CASSKNREGAEAFF. DNA of the CDR3: TGTGCCAGCAGTAAAAACAGGGAGGGGGCTGAAGCTTTCTTT.

The chain has TRBV5-1 and TRBJ2-5; D possibly corresponds to TRBD2 (6 bases). This CDR3 contains 14 residues. Germline assignment: CDR1 SGHRS and CDR2 YFSETQ. Trimming removed 2 bases at V and 5 bases at J, with 13 bases between. The CDR3 nucleotides read TGCGCCAGCAGCTTCGGAGGGCTTGATGAGACCCAGTACTTC. It translates to CASSFGGLDETQYF. The full variable domain, its missing parts supplied by reference TRBV5-1 and TRBJ2-5, is KAGVTQTPRYLIKTRGQQVTLSCSPISGHRSVSWYQQTPGQGLQFLFEYFSETQRNKGNFPGRFSGRQFSNSRSEMNVSTLELGDSALYLCASSFGGLDETQYFGPGTRLLVL.

The chain has TRBV5-6 and TRBJ1-4; D not certain. V lost 3 bases, J lost 0 bases, and 9 bases lay in between. Germline CDR1 is SGHDT and CDR2 is YYEEEE. The CDR3 has 15 residues. The CDR3 nucleotides are TGTGCCAGCAGCTGGGCGGGAACAACTAATGAAAAACTGTTTTTT. Translating gives CASSWAGTTNEKLFF.

V gene TRBV15 combines with J gene TRBJ2-7; possibly TRBD2 for D (5 bases). The germline CDR1 and CDR2 sequences are LNHNV and YYDKDF (reference sequence). With 5 bases removed from V and 7 bases from J, the gap between germline ends came to 15 bases. The CDR3 loop spans 13 amino acids. Here the CDR3 reads CATSGKGVLEQYF. CDR3 DNA sequence: TGTGCCACCAGCGGGAAGGGAGTTTTGGAGCAGTACTTC.

This clone was detected a few times. V usage is TRBV7-9 and J usage is TRBJ1-5; D might be TRBD1 (5 bases). Germline V gene lookup returns CDR1 SEHNR and CDR2 FQNEAQ (reference sequence). The V and J ends lost 1 base and 11 bases respectively, with 9 bases between them. The CDR3 totals 12 residues. The CDR3 loop reads CASSLGAGAQHF. The DNA for the CDR3 is TGTGCCAGCAGCTTAGGAGCGGGGGCCCAGCATTTT.

The chain links TRBV19 to TRBJ2-1, with TRBD2 matching over 10 bases. The CDR3 spans 16 residues. Trimming at V came to 5 bases and at J to 7 bases, leaving 11 bases not matched to a gene. Germline V CDR1 and CDR2: LNHDA, SQIVND (reference sequence). CDR3 amino acids: CASSVNSGGSFNEQFF. CDR3 bases: TGTGCCAGTAGTGTTAATAGCGGGGGGAGTTTTAATGAGCAGTTCTTC.

CDR3 in amino acids: CASSLGSRGVEQPQHF. The CDR3, as DNA: TGTGCCAGCAGCTTGGGGAGCAGGGGAGTGGAACAGCCCCAGCATTTT. The rearrangement uses TRBV7-3 and TRBJ1-5; weak D call: TRBD1 (6 bases). Trimming pared 3 bases from V and 7 bases from J, leaving 19 bases between. The CDR3 loop spans 16 amino acids. Germline CDR1 reads SGHTA; CDR2 reads FQGTGA.

This chain connects TRBV2 to TRBJ2-1; 12 bases map to TRBD2. V was clipped by 4 bases and J by 4 bases; unmatched bases: 5. The CDR3 is made up of 16 amino acids. CDR1 is SNHLY and CDR2 is FYNNEI in the germline V gene. DNA of the CDR3: TGTGCCAGCAGTGGGCTACTAGCGGGAGGTTACAATGAGCAGTTCTTC. Its translation is CASSGLLAGGYNEQFF.

This chain connects TRBV11-2 to TRBJ1-3; no definite D call. Trimming stripped 1 base from V and 0 bases from J, with 13 bases between. CDR3 length: 17 residues. CDR1 is SGHAT, CDR2 FQNNGV, per germline. The CDR3 coding sequence is TGTGCCAGCAGCTTAGCTTACGGTATGAGCTCTGGAAACACCATATATTTT. Protein sequence: CASSLAYGMSSGNTIYF.

The chain uses TRBV18 and TRBJ2-1, with D unresolved. Trimming cost V 0 bases and J 6 bases, with 12 bases left between them. The CDR3 spans 15 residues. The germline V gene encodes CDR1 KGHSH and CDR2 LQKENI. The CDR3 sequence: CASSPPWPGSNEQFF. CDR3 in DNA: TGTGCCAGCTCACCACCGTGGCCGGGTTCCAATGAGCAGTTCTTC.

The chain couples TRBV30 to TRBJ1-3; the D is unclear. Trimming took 0 bases from V and 6 from J, leaving 12 bases between them. CDR1 is GTSNPN and CDR2 is SVGIG in the germline V gene (reference sequence). The CDR3 length is 14 residues. DNA for the CDR3: TGTGCCTGGAGTGTACCAGGCCAACAAAACACCATATATTTT. Amino acid sequence: CAWSVPGQQNTIYF. Complete variable domain (other parts from reference TRBV30 and TRBJ1-3): SQTIHQWPATLVQPVGSPLSLECTVEGTSNPNLYWYRQAAGRGLQLLFYSVGIGQISSEVPQNLSASRPQDRQFILSSKKLLLSDSGFYLCAWSVPGQQNTIYFGEGSWLTVV.

The gene calls are TRBV7-9 and TRBJ2-5; 9 bases map to TRBD2. After removal of 5 bases from V and 4 bases from J, the junction contained 5 bases not matched to a gene. The CDR3 totals 14 residues. CDR1 is SEHNR and CDR2 is FQNEAQ in the germline V gene (reference sequence). The CDR3 nucleotides are TGTGCCAGCAGCCGTAGCGGGAGTGGAGAGACCCAGTACTTC. Amino acid sequence: CASSRSGSGETQYF.

The V gene is TRBV28, the J gene TRBJ2-1; 7 nucleotides line up with TRBD2. J gave up 7 bases and V 2 bases, and 5 bases lay outside the gene matches. This CDR3 has 14 amino acids. CDR1 and CDR2 (germline): MDHEN, SYDVKM. The CDR3 reads CASSLSGTGNEQFF. CDR3 nucleotides: TGTGCCAGCAGTTTAAGCGGGACCGGGAATGAGCAGTTCTTC.

CDR3 protein: CATSRESGGQPQHF. CDR3 bases: TGTGCCACCAGCAGAGAGTCAGGTGGACAGCCCCAGCATTTT. The chain combines TRBV15 with TRBJ1-5; D gene uncertain. V lost 0 bases and J 7 bases, leaving 10 bases between the germline ends. The CDR3 has 14 amino acids. Germline V gene sequence: CDR1 LNHNV, CDR2 YYDKDF (reference sequence).

The V and J genes are TRBV7-9 and TRBJ1-1, with 7 bases lining up with TRBD1. CDR3 length: 15 residues. J gave up 0 bases and V 4 bases, and 5 bases lay outside the gene matches. CDR1 SEHNR and CDR2 FQNEAQ come from the germline V gene (reference sequence). In nucleotides, the CDR3 is TGTGCCAGCAGCTCCGAGACAGGGATGAACACTGAAGCTTTCTTT. It codes for CASSSETGMNTEAFF.

The chain couples TRBV7-8 to TRBJ1-1; D perhaps matches TRBD1 (5 bases). Germline V gene lookup returns CDR1 SGHVS and CDR2 FQNEAQ. The CDR3 loop spans 16 amino acids. V was clipped by 3 bases and J by 5 bases, with 19 bases between them. The CDR3 coding sequence is TGTGCCAGCAGCTTCGGCACCGGGGGTGGTTTAACTGAAGCTTTCTTT. Translated, it gives CASSFGTGGGLTEAFF.

The chain combines TRBV2 with TRBJ1-2, with a tentative D call TRBD1 (6 bases). The CDR3 has 15 amino acids. Germline assignment: CDR1 SNHLY and CDR2 FYNNEI. V was shortened by 4 bases and J by 2 bases, with 14 bases between the two germline ends. CDR3 protein: CASSALNTGNYGYTF. CDR3 in DNA: TGTGCCAGCAGTGCCCTCAACACAGGGAACTATGGCTACACCTTC. Based on the CDR3 plus reference TRBV2 and TRBJ1-2, the full variable domain is EPEVTQTPSHQVTQMGQEVILRCVPISNHLYFYWYRQILGQKVEFLVSFYNNEISEKSEIFDDQFSVERPDGSNFTLKIRSTKLEDSAMYFCASSALNTGNYGYTFGSGTRLTVV.

This chain links TRBV28 with TRBJ2-1; a weak D match, TRBD2 (5 bases). CDR3 size: 14 residues. The V end lost 2 bases, the J end lost 7 bases, and 12 bases lay between the germline ends. Germline-derived CDR1 and CDR2 are MDHEN and SYDVKM. The CDR3 protein is CASSLEGRRNEQFF. The CDR3 DNA reads TGTGCCAGCAGTTTAGAGGGCCGTAGGAATGAGCAGTTCTTC.

The V and J genes are TRBV6-1 and TRBJ1-5; weak D call: TRBD1 (5 bases). This CDR3 contains 15 residues. V dropped 10 bases and J dropped 1 base, with 17 bases sitting between them. CDR1 and CDR2 (germline): MNHNS, SASEGT. CDR3 protein: CATLLGVMSNQPQHF. CDR3 sequence (DNA): TGTGCCACCCTATTAGGGGTAATGAGCAATCAGCCCCAGCATTTT.

V usage is TRBV27 and J usage is TRBJ2-7; D gene uncertain. V was trimmed by 4 bases and J by 7 bases, leaving 20 bases between them. CDR3 length: 15 residues. CDR1 and CDR2 (germline): MNHEY, SMNVEV (reference sequence). In DNA, the CDR3 is TGTGCCAGCAGTTCCCACGCGGAGATTCAACGGGAGCAGTACTTC. This encodes CASSSHAEIQREQYF.

The rearrangement links TRBV5-1 to TRBJ2-2; the match to TRBD1 covers 9 bases. Per germline, CDR1 SGHRS and CDR2 YFSETQ. The CDR3 runs 17 residues. V trimming: 3 bases; J trimming: 4 bases; junction bases outside the gene matches: 10. The CDR3 DNA is TGCGCCAGCAGCTGGAACCGGGACAGGGTCGCCACCGGGGAGCTGTTTTTT. The encoded protein is CASSWNRDRVATGELFF.

CDR3 residues: CASSEQGGRYNEQFF. The DNA for the CDR3 is TGTGCCAGCAGTGAACAAGGAGGCCGATACAATGAGCAGTTCTTC. V is TRBV6-1 and J is TRBJ2-1, with D perhaps TRBD2 (5 bases). V was pared by 2 bases and J by 4 bases, with 12 bases between. Germline V gene lookup returns CDR1 MNHNS and CDR2 SASEGT. This CDR3 is 15 amino acids long.

V and J are TRBV7-2 and TRBJ2-1, with a weak D call TRBD2 (6 bases). The germline gives CDR1 SGHTA, CDR2 FQGNSA. The CDR3 contains 13 residues. Trimming pared 10 bases from V and 5 bases from J, leaving 15 bases between. CDR3 nucleotide sequence: TGTGCCATCCGGTCGGGACTCCACAATGAGCAGTTCTTC. It is translated as CAIRSGLHNEQFF.

This clone was seen once. The chain combines TRBV2 with TRBJ1-3; 7 bases align to TRBD1. Germline V gives CDR1 SNHLY, CDR2 FYNNEI. CDR3 length: 18 residues. Trimming removed 0 bases from V and 4 bases from J; junction bases left unmatched: 12. The CDR3 nucleotides are TGTGCCAGCAGTGAAGCGCTGGGTCTTACAGGGGAAGGAAACACCATATATTTT. Its protein is CASSEALGLTGEGNTIYF.

The CDR3 DNA sequence: TGTGCCAGCAGCTTCACAGGTACGGATGGCTACACCTTC. Translation: CASSFTGTDGYTF. The genes are TRBV7-9 and TRBJ1-2; tentatively, D is TRBD1 (5 bases). CDR1 and CDR2 from the germline V gene are SEHNR and FQNEAQ (reference sequence). The CDR3 runs 13 residues. Trimming took 3 bases from V and 6 from J, leaving 11 bases between them.

This chain connects TRBV18 to TRBJ2-5, with D perhaps matching TRBD1 (6 bases). The CDR3 length is 15 residues. Trimming took 6 bases from V and 1 from J, leaving 15 bases between them. Germline CDR1 KGHSH, CDR2 LQKENI. DNA of the CDR3: TGTGCCAGCTCTCCCCAACAGGGCACCCAAGAGACCCAGTACTTC. It yields the protein CASSPQQGTQETQYF.

V and J are TRBV5-1 and TRBJ2-7; possibly TRBD2 for D (6 bases). The CDR3 sequence is 14 residues long. Trimming took 1 base from V and 3 from J, leaving 11 bases between them. Germline values: CDR1 SGHRS, CDR2 YFSETQ. The CDR3 DNA reads as TGCGCCAGCAGCTTGCTGCCGGGGGACTACGAGCAGTACTTC. This translates into CASSLLPGDYEQYF.